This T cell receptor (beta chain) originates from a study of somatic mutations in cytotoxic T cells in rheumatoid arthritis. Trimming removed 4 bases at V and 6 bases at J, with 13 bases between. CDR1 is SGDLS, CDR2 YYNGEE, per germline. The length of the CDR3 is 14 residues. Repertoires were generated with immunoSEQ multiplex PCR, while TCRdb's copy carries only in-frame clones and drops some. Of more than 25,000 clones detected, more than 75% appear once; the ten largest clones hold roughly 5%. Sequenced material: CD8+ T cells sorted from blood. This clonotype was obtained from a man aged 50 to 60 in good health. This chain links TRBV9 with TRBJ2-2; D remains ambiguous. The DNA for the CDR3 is TGTGCCAGCAGCCCATCTCTCGGACCCGGGGAGCTGTTTTTT. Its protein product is CASSPSLGPGELFF.